The 27 T cell receptor beta chains reported below all come from one sample, sequenced in a study of CD8+ T cells in alopecia areata. Specimens obtained from alopecia areata patients comprised lesional scalp punch biopsies and peripheral blood. Sequencing relied on a cDNA template that was reverse transcribed from extracted RNA. Sequencing was performed with immunoSEQ multiplex PCR; in TCRdb, only in-frame clones are kept and a portion is missing. There are 5,700 or so clones in the sample; 60% to 70% occur only once, and around 10% lies in the top ten. The material was skin, obtained at week 0. Every receptor here comes from a human donor with alopecia areata.

This chain connects TRBV27 to TRBJ1-5, with no clear D. CDR3 size: 14 residues. V lost 4 bases to trimming and J lost 4 bases, with 11 bases between them. Per the germline V gene, CDR1 is MNHEY and CDR2 is SMNVEV (reference sequence). The CDR3 sequence: CASSSQRLNQPQHF. The CDR3 DNA follows: TGTGCCAGCAGTTCCCAGAGACTGAATCAGCCCCAGCATTTT.

This clone was detected only a few times. V usage is TRBV6-1 and J usage is TRBJ2-5, with no clear D. Trimming removed 1 base from V and 5 bases from J, with 11 bases in between. CDR3 length: 14 residues. From germline, CDR1 is MNHNS and CDR2 SASEGT. CDR3: CASSEVWGGETQYF. The CDR3 DNA reads as TGTGCCAGCAGTGAAGTCTGGGGTGGGGAGACCCAGTACTTC.

This clone was seen only a few times. The rearrangement joins TRBV7-9 to TRBJ2-5; D not resolved. The V and J ends lost 7 bases and 1 base respectively, with 13 bases between them. The CDR3 sequence is 14 residues long. Germline values: CDR1 SEHNR, CDR2 FQNEAQ (reference sequence). CDR3: CASTDRGPQETQYF. The CDR3 bases are TGTGCCAGCACCGACCGTGGGCCCCAAGAGACCCAGTACTTC.

Note on this clone: Other DNA sequences in the same sample also yield this CDR3. The rearrangement links TRBV11-2 to TRBJ1-6, with D uncertain. CDR1 and CDR2 from the germline V gene are SGHAT and FQNNGV. Trimming removed 5 bases at V and 0 bases at J, with 5 bases between. The CDR3 sequence is 14 residues long. The CDR3 sequence: CASSLSSYNSPLHF. CDR3 nucleotide sequence: TGTGCCAGCAGCCTTAGCTCCTATAATTCACCCCTCCACTTT.

The CDR3 protein is CASSVGQTAFF. CDR3 DNA: TGTGCCAGCAGTGTCGGGCAGACGGCTTTCTTT. J is TRBJ1-1 and V is TRBV2; D is ambiguous. The CDR3 loop spans 11 amino acids. Germline V lookup: CDR1 SNHLY, CDR2 FYNNEI. Trimming cost V 4 bases and J 11 bases, with 11 bases left between them.

This clone came up once. V and J are TRBV5-1 and TRBJ2-7; 7 positions match TRBD1. CDR3 size: 13 residues. Trimming at V came to 5 bases and at J to 2 bases, leaving 4 bases not matched to a gene. Germline CDR1 is SGHRS and CDR2 is YFSETQ. DNA of the CDR3: TGCGCCAGCAGGTCGGGACAGCCCTACGAGCAGTACTTC. This translates into CASRSGQPYEQYF.

This clone was seen only a few times. This chain connects TRBV7-2 to TRBJ2-7; TRBD1 aligns across 7 bases. The CDR3 runs to 15 residues. Germline assignment: CDR1 SGHTA and CDR2 FQGNSA. The V and J ends lost 6 bases and 0 bases, in that order; junction bases with no gene match: 8. The CDR3 nucleotides are TGTGCCAGCAGACCCGGGGCAGGGGGCTCCTACGAGCAGTACTTC. Translated, it gives CASRPGAGGSYEQYF.

On this clone: No DNA is shown, since the ends of the CDR3 on it are uncertain; the CDR3 is the one TCRdb lists. The rearrangement links TRBV27 to TRBJ1-6. Germline lookup yields CDR1 MNHEY and CDR2 SMNVEV (reference sequence). Termini included, the CDR3 measures 14 amino acids. The CDR3 spells CASSSSGDNSPLHF.

The rearrangement links TRBV21-1 to TRBJ2-7; TRBD2, the D gene given by the table, was not confirmed from the DNA. TRBV21-1 has pseudogene status. This CDR3 comprises 16 residues. CDR3 DNA: TGTGCCAGCAGGCGTTGTCTAGCTACACGTGTTGACGAGCAGTACTTC. Its translation is CASRRCLATRVDEQYF.

V and J are TRBV7-6 and TRBJ2-7, with D perhaps given as TRBD1 or TRBD2 (6 bases each). This CDR3 comprises 15 residues. V was trimmed by 0 bases and J by 2 bases, leaving 11 bases between them. Germline V CDR1 and CDR2: SGHVS, FNYEAQ. DNA of the CDR3: TGTGCCAGCAGCTTAGCGGGGGGCTCTGCCTACGAGCAGTACTTC. Translation: CASSLAGGSAYEQYF. The entire variable domain, with the rest obtained from reference TRBV7-6 and TRBJ2-7, is as follows: GAGVSQSPRYKVTKRGQDVALRCDPISGHVSLYWYRQALGQGPEFLTYFNYEAQQDKSGLPNDRFSAERPEGSISTLTIQRTEQRDSAMYRCASSLAGGSAYEQYFGPGTRLTVT.

The V call is TRBV9, the J call TRBJ2-3; 7 bases map to TRBD2. V gave up 1 base and J gave up 7 bases; unmatched junction bases: 12. The germline gives CDR1 SGDLS, CDR2 YYNGEE. The CDR3 contains 16 residues. This chain's CDR3 is CASSVTIAGPGNTQYF. The CDR3 DNA reads TGTGCCAGCAGCGTAACGATAGCGGGCCCCGGGAATACGCAGTATTTT.

The chain joins TRBV11-3 to TRBJ2-5; maybe TRBD1 (6 bases). CDR3 length: 13 residues. CDR1 is SGHNT, CDR2 YENEEA, per germline. V gave up 6 bases and J gave up 5 bases, with 13 bases separating them. CDR3 sequence reads: CASSKQGLETQYF. The CDR3 bases are TGTGCCAGCAGTAAACAGGGTTTGGAGACCCAGTACTTC.

V gene TRBV5-6 combines with J gene TRBJ2-3, with 9 nucleotides matching TRBD1. This CDR3 is built from 14 residues. CDR1 SGHDT and CDR2 YYEEEE come from the germline V gene. Trimming removed 0 bases from V and 8 bases from J; junction bases left unmatched: 4. CDR3 DNA sequence: TGTGCCAGCAGCTTGGACAGGGGGCTGAGTACGCAGTATTTT. Amino acids: CASSLDRGLSTQYF.

This sequence joins TRBV2 and TRBJ2-2, with 8 bases aligning to TRBD2. This CDR3 is built from 14 residues. Germline CDR1 SNHLY, CDR2 FYNNEI. The J segment lost 4 bases and the V segment lost 7 bases, leaving 5 bases of the junction unmatched. As DNA, the CDR3 is TGTGCCAGCAAGGGACTAGTGACCACCGGGGAGCTGTTTTTT. Amino acid sequence: CASKGLVTTGELFF.

This rearrangement joins TRBV5-5 to TRBJ1-5, with unresolved D. The CDR3 extends over 13 amino acids. Trimming took off 2 bases at V and 6 bases at J, with 9 bases between the two ends. The germline V gene has CDR1 SGHKS and CDR2 YYEKEE (reference sequence). The CDR3 DNA is TGTGCCAGCAGCTTAGGAGTGGGTCAGCCCCAGCATTTT. Protein sequence: CASSLGVGQPQHF.

Here the CDR3 DNA reads TGTGCCAGCAGCTTAGCGCAGACAGGACGATACGAGCAGTACTTC. It yields the protein CASSLAQTGRYEQYF. The chain links TRBV7-9 to TRBJ2-7; perhaps TRBD1 as D (6 bases). From germline, CDR1 is SEHNR and CDR2 FQNEAQ (reference sequence). CDR3 length: 15 amino acids. The V end was cut by 0 bases, the J end by 4 bases, with 13 bases between.

The V and J genes are TRBV2 and TRBJ1-5; 10 bases are shared with TRBD1. The CDR3 runs to 13 residues. Looked up from germline, CDR1 is SNHLY and CDR2 is FYNNEI. V lost 8 bases to trimming and J lost 6 bases; unmatched junction nucleotides: 4. In nucleotides, the CDR3 is TGTGCCAGCGGGGGGACAGGGGTTCAGCCCCAGCATTTT. Encoded protein: CASGGTGVQPQHF.

The chain carries TRBV6-5 and TRBJ2-1; TRBD2 aligns across 10 bases. Losses at the gene ends were 2 bases for V and 10 bases for J; bases not matched to a gene: 5. CDR1 is MNHEY and CDR2 is SVGAGI in the germline V gene. This CDR3 is built from 14 residues. CDR3: CASSYLGLADEQFF. CDR3 DNA: TGTGCCAGCAGTTACCTCGGACTAGCGGACGAGCAGTTCTTC.

This chain connects TRBV29-1 to TRBJ2-4; D gene uncertain. V shed 0 bases and J shed 0 bases, with 12 bases lying between them. CDR1 SQVTM and CDR2 ANQGSEA come from the germline V gene. This CDR3 is built from 16 residues. CDR3 protein: CSVEDLSPPAKNIQYF. The DNA of the CDR3 is TGCAGCGTTGAAGATTTGTCACCCCCAGCCAAAAACATTCAGTACTTC.

Of note for this clone: A single base is all that separates this from a far larger clone, so a read error is likely. Other DNA sequences in the sample encode the same CDR3. The J gene is TRBJ2-3, the V gene TRBV5-1; D is possibly TRBD2 (6 bases). This CDR3 spans 17 amino acids. V was cut by 0 bases and J by 0 bases, with 14 bases left in between. Germline CDR1 and CDR2: SGHRS and YFSETQ. The CDR3 reads CASSLGPTRGSTDTQYF. CDR3 sequence (DNA): TGCGCCAGCAGCTTGGGGCCGACGCGGGGAAGCACAGATACGCAGTATTTT. The variable domain in full, with the rest retrieved from reference TRBV5-1 and TRBJ2-3, is KAGVTQTPRYLIKTRGQQVTLSCSPISGHRSVSWYQQTPGQGLQFLFEYFSETQRNKGNFPGRFSGRQFSNSRSEMNVSTLELGDSALYLCASSLGPTRGSTDTQYFGPGTRLTVL.

The rearrangement links TRBV10-3 to TRBJ1-6; a weak D match, TRBD1 (6 bases). V lost 10 bases to trimming and J lost 9 bases, with 19 bases between them. This CDR3 spans 14 amino acids. In germline, CDR1 is ENHRY, CDR2 SYGVKD. The CDR3 nucleotides are TGTGCCACCGAGGAACAGGGTAGTAGTTCACCCCTCCACTTT. It yields the protein CATEEQGSSSPLHF.

This clone came up once. V gene TRBV4-1 combines with J gene TRBJ1-1, with a weak D call TRBD1 (5 bases). The V end lost 2 bases, the J end lost 4 bases, and 17 bases lay between the germline ends. CDR3 length equals 16 residues. The germline CDR1 and CDR2 sequences are MGHRA and YSYEKL. This chain's CDR3 is CASSQRPLRGSTEAFF. CDR3 bases: TGCGCCAGCAGCCAACGACCTCTGAGGGGAAGCACTGAAGCTTTCTTT.

The genes are TRBV6-1 and TRBJ2-1; D gene unclear. Trimming pared 11 bases from V and 5 bases from J, leaving 16 bases between. This CDR3 spans 13 amino acids. The germline V gene encodes CDR1 MNHNS and CDR2 SASEGT. The CDR3 here is CAGSVSRNNEQFF. CDR3 nucleotides: TGTGCCGGTTCTGTGTCCCGAAACAATGAGCAGTTCTTC.

The chain carries TRBV19 and TRBJ1-5, with TRBD1 identical over 8 bases. CDR1 is LNHDA, CDR2 SQIVND, per germline (reference sequence). Unmatched junction bases numbered 13, after V lost 6 bases and J lost 0 bases. This CDR3 is 18 amino acids long. The CDR3 region is CASRLRDRTLYSNQPQHF. CDR3 in DNA: TGTGCCAGTAGACTCCGGGACAGGACCCTCTATAGCAATCAGCCCCAGCATTTT. Drawing the rest from reference TRBV19 and TRBJ1-5, the complete variable domain is DGGITQSPKYLFRKEGQNVTLSCEQNLNHDAMYWYRQDPGQGLRLIYYSQIVNDFQKGDIAEGYSVSREKKESFPLTVTSAQKNPTAFYLCASRLRDRTLYSNQPQHFGDGTRLSIL.

The gene calls are TRBV30 and TRBJ1-3, with 7 bases that match TRBD1. V was pared by 0 bases and J by 2 bases, with 1 base of the junction left unmatched. Germline CDR1 and CDR2: GTSNPN and SVGIG (reference sequence). The CDR3 is 14 amino acids. CDR3: CAWSVTGAGNTIYF. The CDR3 coding sequence is TGTGCCTGGAGTGTAACAGGGGCTGGAAACACCATATATTTT.

The chain is built from TRBV5-1 and TRBJ2-5; TRBD1 matches 7 bases. This CDR3 has 16 residues. Germline CDR1 is SGHRS and CDR2 is YFSETQ. The ends lost 4 bases at V and 0 bases at J; junction bases unmatched: 9. DNA for the CDR3: TGCGCCAGCAGCCAAGACAGGGCTAAGTACCAAGAGACCCAGTACTTC. Residues: CASSQDRAKYQETQYF.

Comment on this clone: This likely traces to a read error, being one base from a far larger clone. This sequence joins TRBV5-4 and TRBJ2-2; D is unresolved. CDR1 and CDR2 (germline): SGHNT, YYREEE (reference sequence). The CDR3 sequence is 14 residues long. The CDR3 DNA sequence: TGTGCCAGCAGCTTGGATCAAATCACCGTGGAGCTGTTTTTT. Translation: CASSLDQITVELFF.